These 4 T cell receptor beta chains came from one sample sequenced in a study of cytomegalovirus exposure and HLA in healthy donors. With 60 Vbeta and 13 Jbeta primers, the PCR was carried out. Generated by immunoSEQ multiplex PCR, the TCRdb table keeps only in-frame clones and is missing some. The sample shows 150,000 to 200,000 clones, roughly 85% of them seen only once. The sample was PBMCs. The receptors here all came from a man between 18 and 29 years old in good health and CMV-seropositive.

The genes are TRBV6-5 and TRBJ2-5, with TRBD2 as a possible D gene (7 bases). The CDR3 is made up of 15 amino acids. V lost 2 bases and J 1 base, leaving 11 bases between the germline ends. Germline-derived CDR1 and CDR2 are MNHEY and SVGAGI. The CDR3, as DNA: TGTGCCAGCAGTTACGGGGGGGCTGGCCAAGAGACCCAGTACTTC. This translates into CASSYGGAGQETQYF.

The chain has TRBV11-2 and TRBJ2-3; possibly TRBD1 for D (6 bases). Deletions cut 5 bases from V and 2 bases from J, with 14 bases between. The CDR3 length is 15 residues. Germline V CDR1 and CDR2: SGHAT, FQNNGV. The CDR3 region is CASSPQGTPTDTQYF. CDR3 DNA sequence: TGTGCCAGCAGCCCACAGGGTACCCCCACAGATACGCAGTATTTT.

The V and J genes are TRBV5-1 and TRBJ1-1, with TRBD1 as a possible D gene (5 bases). The CDR3 contains 14 residues. CDR1 SGHRS and CDR2 YFSETQ come from the germline V gene. Trimming left V 4 bases short and J 5 bases short, with 15 bases between. CDR3 protein: CASSLTAFRTEAFF. The CDR3 region has the DNA TGCGCCAGCAGCCTGACAGCCTTTAGGACTGAAGCTTTCTTT.

This chain connects TRBV19 to TRBJ2-4; D gene ambiguous. Trimming removed 2 bases from V and 0 bases from J, with 14 bases in between. Germline V CDR1 and CDR2: LNHDA, SQIVND (reference sequence). The CDR3 spans 17 residues. The CDR3, as DNA: TGTGCCAGTAGTATAACTAAAGCCCCATTAGCCAAAAACATTCAGTACTTC. This encodes CASSITKAPLAKNIQYF.